A single sample is the source of the 23 T cell receptor beta chains below, sequenced in a study of cytomegalovirus exposure and HLA in healthy donors. The study ran its PCR with 60 Vbeta and 13 Jbeta primers. The protocol was immunoSEQ multiplex PCR, while the TCRdb copy is restricted to in-frame clones and leaves out a portion. The table records around 130,000 clones, under 85% of them present only once. Sequencing was done on a sample of PBMCs. The origin of the receptors is a man aged 18 to 30 in good health and CMV-seropositive.

This clone was detected a few times. The chain has TRBV19 and TRBJ1-2; maybe TRBD1 (5 bases). Per the germline V gene, CDR1 is LNHDA and CDR2 is SQIVND (reference sequence). The CDR3 is 15 residues long. Trimming pared 7 bases from V and 1 base from J, leaving 16 bases between. DNA for the CDR3: TGTGCCAGTACCAAAAGGAGGGACTTTAACTATGGCTACACCTTC. Residues: CASTKRRDFNYGYTF.

The rearrangement joins TRBV6-4 to TRBJ2-1; a weak D match, TRBD1 (6 bases). CDR1 MRHNA and CDR2 SNTAGT come from the germline V gene. V shed 10 bases and J shed 0 bases, with 16 bases lying between them. The CDR3 sequence is 15 residues long. Here the CDR3 DNA reads TGTGCCACCAAACCCCGGGACACCTCCTACAATGAGCAGTTCTTC. Protein: CATKPRDTSYNEQFF.

The V gene is TRBV5-1, the J gene TRBJ2-3; 13 nucleotides agree with TRBD2. The J segment lost 3 bases and the V segment lost 7 bases, leaving 2 bases of the junction unmatched. CDR1 and CDR2 (germline): SGHRS, YFSETQ. The CDR3 length is 14 residues. CDR3 sequence reads: CASWTSGSTDTQYF. In DNA form, the CDR3 reads TGCGCCAGCTGGACTAGCGGGAGTACAGATACGCAGTATTTT.

The chain links TRBV5-4 to TRBJ1-4, with D perhaps matching TRBD1 (5 bases). Between the trimmed V and J ends, which lost 0 bases and 0 bases, there was a span of 12 bases. The germline V gene encodes CDR1 SGHNT and CDR2 YYREEE (reference sequence). This CDR3 has 17 residues. The CDR3 DNA reads TGTGCCAGCAGCTTGGGGCAGGGAACATCAACTAATGAAAAACTGTTTTTT. Translation gives CASSLGQGTSTNEKLFF.

This clone showed up just a few times. The rearrangement links TRBV25-1 to TRBJ1-2; D is unclear. Germline loops: CDR1 MGHDK, CDR2 SYGVNS. V lost 6 bases and J 7 bases, leaving 9 bases between the germline ends. The CDR3 extends over 11 amino acids. CDR3 amino acids: CASRARGGYTF. The DNA for the CDR3 is TGTGCCAGCAGAGCCCGAGGTGGCTACACCTTC.

V is TRBV19 and J is TRBJ1-1; 7 bases match TRBD1. V shed 6 bases, J shed 5 bases, and the junction held 9 bases outside the gene matches. In germline, CDR1 is LNHDA, CDR2 SQIVND (reference sequence). The CDR3 runs to 14 residues. The CDR3 nucleotides are TGTGCCAGTAGGGGACAGCTCTGGGGAACTGAAGCTTTCTTT. Translated: CASRGQLWGTEAFF.

This clone occurred a few times. The germline gene is not matched at one end of the junction; a read error may be the cause. This chain's CDR3 is CASSRLAGDHAGEQFF. The CDR3 nucleotides are TGTGCTAGCAGCCGATTAGCGGGGGACCACGCGGGGGAGCAGTTCTTC. The genes are TRBV7-7 and TRBJ2-1, with 9 bases fitting TRBD2. The CDR3 is made up of 16 amino acids. CDR1 SSHAT and CDR2 FNYEAQ come from the germline V gene (reference sequence).

This clone was observed a single time. The gene calls are TRBV19 and TRBJ1-1, with D maybe TRBD1 (6 bases). Germline loops: CDR1 LNHDA, CDR2 SQIVND (reference sequence). CDR3 length equals 16 residues. Trimming stripped 5 bases from V and 2 bases from J, with 18 bases between. The CDR3 protein is CASSSTGPRSNTEAFF. CDR3 coding DNA: TGTGCCAGTAGTTCAACAGGGCCTCGCTCCAACACTGAAGCTTTCTTT.

J is TRBJ1-2 and V is TRBV6-5; TRBD1 agrees at 11 bases. V was pared by 0 bases and J by 7 bases, with 1 base of the junction left unmatched. Germline assignment: CDR1 MNHEY and CDR2 SVGAGI. The CDR3 loop spans 14 amino acids. The CDR3 DNA reads as TGTGCCAGCAGTTACTCAGGGACAGGGGGTGGCTACACCTTC. It is translated as CASSYSGTGGGYTF.

V is TRBV29-1 and J is TRBJ1-2; D is unclear. There are 12 residues in the CDR3. CDR1 and CDR2 from the germline V gene are SQVTM and ANQGSEA. The V gene lost 6 bases and the J gene lost 0 bases, with 8 bases spanning the gap. The CDR3 sequence is CSVYLANYGYTF. CDR3 bases: TGCAGCGTATACTTAGCTAACTATGGCTACACCTTC. The full variable domain, in which reference TRBV29-1 and TRBJ1-2 provide the parts outside the CDR3, is SAVISQKPSRDICQRGTSLTIQCQVDSQVTMMFWYRQQPGQSLTLIATANQGSEATYESGFVIDKFPISRPNLTFSTLTVSNMSPEDSSIYLCSVYLANYGYTFGSGTRLTVV.

The rearrangement joins TRBV7-8 to TRBJ2-2, with TRBD1 matching over 8 bases. The CDR3 runs to 14 residues. Germline CDR1 reads SGHVS; CDR2 reads FQNEAQ. V shed 8 bases and J 4 bases; nucleotides not matched to a gene: 6. CDR3 region: CASGRQGSTGELFF. CDR3 nucleotides: TGTGCCAGCGGACGACAGGGGTCCACCGGGGAGCTGTTTTTT.

The J gene is TRBJ1-6, the V gene TRBV7-9; TRBD1 matches 11 bases. Germline CDR1 SEHNR, CDR2 FQNEAQ (reference sequence). The CDR3 runs 14 residues. Trimming at V came to 3 bases and at J to 8 bases, leaving 0 bases not matched to a gene. In nucleotides, the CDR3 is TGTGCCAGCAGCTTGGACAGGGGGCATTCACCCCTCCACTTT. Protein product: CASSLDRGHSPLHF.

The chain has TRBV5-4 and TRBJ1-2; D not resolved. With 4 bases removed from V and 8 bases from J, the gap between germline ends came to 15 bases. The CDR3 is 13 residues long. Germline V lookup: CDR1 SGHNT, CDR2 YYREEE (reference sequence). The CDR3 is CASSPSVAKGYTF. The CDR3 nucleotides are TGTGCCAGCAGCCCCTCGGTAGCCAAGGGCTACACCTTC. Full variable domain (rest looked up from reference TRBV5-4 and TRBJ1-2): ETGVTQSPTHLIKTRGQQVTLRCSSQSGHNTVSWYQQALGQGPQFIFQYYREEENGRGNFPPRFSGLQFPNYSSELNVNALELDDSALYLCASSPSVAKGYTFGSGTRLTVV.

On this clone itself: A read error may account for a junction end that differs from germline. The chain combines TRBV14 with TRBJ1-1; D is unresolved. Germline CDR1 and CDR2: SGHDN and FVKESK. The CDR3 runs 13 residues. CDR3 loop: CASNGAMNAEAFF. CDR3 sequence (DNA): TGTGCCAGCAACGGAGCCATGAACGCTGAAGCTTTCTTT.

The sample holds a few counts of this clone. The chain has TRBV7-9 and TRBJ1-1; 10 bases align to TRBD1. The CDR3 is 14 residues long. Per germline, CDR1 SEHNR and CDR2 FQNEAQ (reference sequence). V was pared by 6 bases and J by 1 base, with 2 bases of the junction left unmatched. The chain's CDR3 is CASSDRGPNTEAFF. CDR3 nucleotides: TGTGCCAGCAGTGACAGGGGGCCGAACACTGAAGCTTTCTTT.

The V and J genes are TRBV7-6 and TRBJ2-1; 7 bases map to TRBD2. V shed 1 base, J shed 9 bases, and the junction held 12 bases outside the gene matches. This CDR3 spans 16 amino acids. The germline gives CDR1 SGHVS, CDR2 FNYEAQ. CDR3: CASSLDQGTTSFEQFF. The DNA of the CDR3 is TGTGCCAGCAGCTTAGATCAGGGTACGACTAGCTTTGAGCAGTTCTTC. Based on the CDR3 plus reference TRBV7-6 and TRBJ2-1, the full variable domain is GAGVSQSPRYKVTKRGQDVALRCDPISGHVSLYWYRQALGQGPEFLTYFNYEAQQDKSGLPNDRFSAERPEGSISTLTIQRTEQRDSAMYRCASSLDQGTTSFEQFFGPGTRLTVL.

The V gene is TRBV6-5, the J gene TRBJ1-4; 7 bases map to TRBD1. V lost 4 bases to trimming and J lost 4 bases; unmatched junction nucleotides: 9. The germline V gene encodes CDR1 MNHEY and CDR2 SVGAGI. The length of the CDR3 is 16 residues. CDR3 nucleotide sequence: TGTGCCAGCAGTTCGATGACAGGGTTAGGTAATGAAAAACTGTTTTTT. Translated, it gives CASSSMTGLGNEKLFF.

This chain connects TRBV15 to TRBJ1-1, with TRBD1 matching over 8 bases. Looked up from germline, CDR1 is LNHNV and CDR2 is YYDKDF (reference sequence). V shed 0 bases, J shed 4 bases, and the junction held 4 bases outside the gene matches. This CDR3 has 15 amino acids. The CDR3 sequence is CATSREPGGPTEAFF. The CDR3 coding sequence is TGTGCCACCAGCAGAGAGCCAGGGGGCCCCACTGAAGCTTTCTTT.

In this sample, this clone turned up a few times. J is TRBJ2-5 and V is TRBV7-8, with 9 positions matching TRBD1. The CDR3 totals 14 residues. Germline-derived CDR1 and CDR2 are SGHVS and FQNEAQ. V lost 6 bases and J lost 4; bases outside the gene matches: 6. The CDR3 here is CASRRTGDRETQYF. CDR3 DNA sequence: TGTGCCAGCAGGAGGACAGGGGATCGAGAGACCCAGTACTTC.

This clone was observed a handful of times. V is TRBV7-2 and J is TRBJ1-5; TRBD1 agrees at 7 bases. CDR3 length: 15 amino acids. Germline V lookup: CDR1 SGHTA, CDR2 FQGNSA. J gave up 2 bases and V 4 bases, and 5 bases lay outside the gene matches. The CDR3 bases are TGTGCCAGCAGCTACTACGGACAGGGCAATCAGCCCCAGCATTTT. The encoded protein is CASSYYGQGNQPQHF.

The rearrangement links TRBV6-1 to TRBJ2-5; TRBD2 agrees at 8 bases. The DNA end is more similar to TRBJ2-7, so the J call may be wrong. Germline lookup yields CDR1 MNHNS and CDR2 SASEGT. CDR3 length equals 18 residues. CDR3 residues: CASSERSGSGARSYEQYF. The CDR3 DNA is TGTGCCAGCAGTGAAAGAAGCGGGAGCGGGGCCCGTTCCTACGAGCAGTACTTC.

This clone appeared a single time. This chain joins TRBV5-1 and TRBJ1-3, with a weak D call TRBD1 (6 bases). Germline assignment: CDR1 SGHRS and CDR2 YFSETQ. The CDR3 extends over 16 amino acids. Trimming cost V 1 base and J 0 bases, with 11 bases left between them. This CDR3 reads CASSLSRGSSGNTIYF. The CDR3 DNA reads TGCGCCAGCAGCTTGTCCAGGGGCAGCTCTGGAAACACCATATATTTT.

This chain uses TRBV4-1 with TRBJ1-2, with a weak D call TRBD1 (5 bases). Trimming shortened V by 0 bases and J by 6 bases, and 14 bases separated the two germline ends. Germline-derived CDR1 and CDR2 are MGHRA and YSYEKL. The length of the CDR3 is 15 residues. The CDR3 DNA reads as TGCGCCAGCAGCCAAGATACGGGTTGGACAAATGGCTACACCTTC. Translated: CASSQDTGWTNGYTF.